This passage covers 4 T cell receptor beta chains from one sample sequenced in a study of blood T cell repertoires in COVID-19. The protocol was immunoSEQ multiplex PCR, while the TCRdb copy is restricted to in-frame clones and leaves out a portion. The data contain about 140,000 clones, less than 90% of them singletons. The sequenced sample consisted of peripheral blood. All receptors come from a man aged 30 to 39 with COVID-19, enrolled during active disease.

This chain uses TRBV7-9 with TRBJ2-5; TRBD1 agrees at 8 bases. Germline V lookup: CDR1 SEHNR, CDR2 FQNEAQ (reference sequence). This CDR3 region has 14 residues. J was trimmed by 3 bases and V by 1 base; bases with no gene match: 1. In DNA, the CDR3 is TGTGCCAGCAGCTTAGAGACAGGGGAAGAGACCCAGTACTTC. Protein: CASSLETGEETQYF. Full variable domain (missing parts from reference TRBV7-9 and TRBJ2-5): DTGVSQNPRHKITKRGQNVTFRCDPISEHNRLYWYRQTLGQGPEFLTYFQNEAQLEKSRLLSDRFSAERPKGSFSTLEIQRTEQGDSAMYLCASSLETGEETQYFGPGTRLLVL.

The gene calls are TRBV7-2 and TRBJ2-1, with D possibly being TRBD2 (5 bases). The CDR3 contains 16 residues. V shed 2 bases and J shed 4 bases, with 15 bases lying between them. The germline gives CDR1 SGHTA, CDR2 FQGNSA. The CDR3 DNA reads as TGTGCCAGCAGCTTATTCTCGGCTAGCCGATACAATGAGCAGTTCTTC. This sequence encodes CASSLFSASRYNEQFF.

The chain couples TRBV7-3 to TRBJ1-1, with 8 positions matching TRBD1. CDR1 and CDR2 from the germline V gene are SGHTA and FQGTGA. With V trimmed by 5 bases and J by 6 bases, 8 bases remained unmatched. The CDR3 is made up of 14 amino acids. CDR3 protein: CASSPGGAWPEAFF. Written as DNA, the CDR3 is TGTGCCAGCAGCCCAGGGGGCGCCTGGCCTGAAGCTTTCTTT.

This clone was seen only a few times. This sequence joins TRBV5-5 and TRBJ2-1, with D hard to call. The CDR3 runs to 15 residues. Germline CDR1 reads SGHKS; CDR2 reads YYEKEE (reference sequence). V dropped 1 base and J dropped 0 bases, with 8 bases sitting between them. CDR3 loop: CASSLRQDSYNEQFF. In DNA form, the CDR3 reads TGTGCCAGCAGCTTGAGGCAGGACTCCTACAATGAGCAGTTCTTC.